These T cell receptor beta chains were read from a single sample in a study of response to subunit inactivated influenza vaccine. TCRdb redid the calling of the RT-PCR reads with MiXCR, one entry per CDR3 protein. Among fewer than 700,000 distinct CDR3 sequences, 10% to 15% were seen once, and the ten largest hold about 12%. Sequencing used PBMCs from blood, obtained 45 days after vaccination. Receptors were obtained from a man aged 50 or older who received an inactivated influenza vaccine. The CDR3 runs from the conserved cysteine through the conserved F or W. A D gene is named only where the DNA matches it firmly. Size is omitted from some rows. Given values are once, few, many or a class for expanded clones.

j_call	clone_size	d_call	v_call	cdr3_nt	cdr3_aa
TRBJ2-7	few	TRBD1	TRBV4-3	TGCGCCAGCAGCCAAGATCCCGGGACAGGGGTCCACGAGCAGTACTTC	CASSQDPGTGVHEQYF
TRBJ1-1	few	NA	TRBV29-1	TGCAGCGTTGGAATAGGCACTGAAGCTTTCTTT	CSVGIGTEAFF
TRBJ2-3	few	TRBD2	TRBV10-3	TGTGCCATCAGTGAAACCGGGACTAACACAGATACGCAGTATTTT	CAISETGTNTDTQYF
TRBJ2-7	many	TRBD1	TRBV7-2	TGTGCCAGCAGCTTGTCAGGGGGCCTTGCCTACGAGCAGTACTTC	CASSLSGGLAYEQYF
TRBJ1-1	NA	TRBD1	TRBV10-3	TGTGCCATCCGGACAGGAGTTGGGAACACTGAAGCTTTCTTT	CAIRTGVGNTEAFF
TRBJ2-7	many	NA	TRBV5-1	TGCGCCAGCAGCTTGCTAGCAGGGGATGGCGAGCAGTACTTC	CASSLLAGDGEQYF
TRBJ2-1	NA	NA	TRBV9	TGTGCCAGCAGCGCCCTCCAGGGGGGCAATGAGCAGTTCTTC	CASSALQGGNEQFF
TRBJ2-7	once	NA	TRBV11-2	TGTGCCAGCAGCTTAGCGGCCGGAGACCTATACGAGCAGTACTTC	CASSLAAGDLYEQYF
TRBJ2-3	few	NA	TRBV7-2	TGTGCCAGCAGCTTATCTCAGGGAGGCGGCACAGATACGCAGTATTTT	CASSLSQGGGTDTQYF
TRBJ2-1	NA	NA	TRBV20-1	TGCAGTGCTAGAGTCGGGACGACCTACAATGAGCAGTTCTTC	CSARVGTTYNEQFF
TRBJ2-7	NA	TRBD1	TRBV7-2	TGTGCCAGCAGCTTACCCGCTCGACAGGGCCGCGAGCAGTACTTC	CASSLPARQGREQYF
TRBJ2-7	NA	NA	TRBV14	TGTGCCAGCAGCTTCGCGGCAGCCGAGCAGTACTTC	CASSFAAAEQYF
TRBJ2-3	many	NA	TRBV25-1	TGTGCCAGCGGTACTAGCCGTAGCACAGATACGCAGTATTTT	CASGTSRSTDTQYF
TRBJ1-2	NA	TRBD1	TRBV28	TGTGCCAGCAATCTTAGGAGGGGGCGAAACTATGGCTACACCTTC	CASNLRRGRNYGYTF
TRBJ2-7	NA	NA	TRBV12-3/TRBV12-4	TGTGCCAGCAGCCTAGACCGGGACCGCACCTACGAGCAGTACTTC	CASSLDRDRTYEQYF
TRBJ2-2	NA	NA	TRBV7-9	TGTGCCAGCAGCTTAGCTGAGTTCGCCGGGGAGCTGTTTTTT	CASSLAEFAGELFF
TRBJ2-2	many	TRBD1	TRBV20-1	TGCAGTGCTAGAGGCCCCCAGGGGGCGAAAACCGGGGAGCTGTTTTTT	CSARGPQGAKTGELFF
TRBJ2-3	few	NA	TRBV20-1	TGCAGTGCTATTAGAGGTTTAAGGGGGACAGATACGCAGTATTTT	CSAIRGLRGTDTQYF
TRBJ2-7	NA	TRBD1	TRBV3-1	TGTGCCAGCAGCACGAGCACAGGGGGGTATGGCGAGCAGTACTTC	CASSTSTGGYGEQYF
TRBJ1-2	NA	TRBD1	TRBV7-2	TGTGCCAGCAGCTTAACGGGACAGGGGAATGAAGGCTACACCTTC	CASSLTGQGNEGYTF
TRBJ2-3	few	NA	TRBV4-2	TGTGCCAGCAGCCCTGGACCTGGGACAGATACGCAGTATTTT	CASSPGPGTDTQYF
TRBJ2-3	many	NA	TRBV30	TGTGCCTGGAGTTCACAGGGAACAGATACGCAGTATTTT	CAWSSQGTDTQYF
TRBJ2-5	many	NA	TRBV12-3/TRBV12-4	TGTGCCAGCAGCGGCCATCCAACAACGGAGACCCAGTACTTC	CASSGHPTTETQYF
TRBJ1-1	NA	NA	TRBV13	TGTGCCAGCAGCTTAGAGGAGGGCCCTGAAGCTTTCTTT	CASSLEEGPEAFF
TRBJ2-2	NA	TRBD2	TRBV6-2/TRBV6-3	TGTGCCAGCAGTCGGGGACTAGTTCGGGGGTTGACCGGGGAGCTGTTTTTT	CASSRGLVRGLTGELFF
TRBJ2-7	NA	NA	TRBV20-1	TGCAGTGCTAGAGGCGATCCGGGGGCCTACGAGCAGTACTTC	CSARGDPGAYEQYF
TRBJ2-1	NA	TRBD1	TRBV4-2	TGTGCCAGCAGCCAAGTCTACTCCGGGACAGGGGGCTTTCGTGAGCAGTTCTTC	CASSQVYSGTGGFREQFF
TRBJ2-7	NA	NA	TRBV4-1	TGCGCCAGCAGCCAAGATTGGAACTCCTACGAGCAGTACTTC	CASSQDWNSYEQYF
TRBJ2-6	few	NA	TRBV20-1	TGCAGTGCTAGGGCGACAGGAGACCCGACTGGGGCCAACGTCCTGACTTTC	CSARATGDPTGANVLTF
TRBJ2-1	few	TRBD2	TRBV2	TGTGCCAGCAGTGAACCGGGACTAGGACGTGGTGAGCAGTTCTTC	CASSEPGLGRGEQFF
TRBJ2-5	few	TRBD1	TRBV7-2	TGTGCCAGCAGCGCTGGCTCGACAGGGGTAGGGGAGACCCAGTACTTC	CASSAGSTGVGETQYF
TRBJ2-2	NA	TRBD2	TRBV11-2	TGTGCCAGCACAGAGGGGCTAGCGGGACTCGGGGAGCTGTTTTTT	CASTEGLAGLGELFF
TRBJ2-5	NA	TRBD1	TRBV28	TGTGCCAGCAGGGGGACAGGGTGGGTGGGAGGAGAGACCCAGTGCTTC	CASRGTGWVGGETQCF
TRBJ1-1	few	TRBD1	TRBV7-2	TGTGCCAGCAGCTCAAGACAGGGGGTAACTGAAGCTTTCTTT	CASSSRQGVTEAFF
TRBJ2-1	NA	NA	TRBV4-2	TGTGCCAGCAGCCAAGTAGTACCAGCCTACAATGAGCAGTTCTTC	CASSQVVPAYNEQFF
TRBJ2-3	NA	TRBD2	TRBV20-1	TGCTGTGCTAGTTTGCCTAGCGGAACTAGCACAGATACGCAGTATTTT	CCASLPSGTSTDTQYF
TRBJ1-6	few	NA	TRBV10-3	TGTGCCATCAGTGAGTCGCCCCTAATAAGACGGAATTCACCCCTCCACTTT	CAISESPLIRRNSPLHF
TRBJ2-1	few	NA	TRBV6-1	TGTGCCAGCAGCCCCACCTGGGACATCTCATACAATGAGCAGTTCTTC	CASSPTWDISYNEQFF
TRBJ1-5	once	NA	TRBV6-6	TGTGCCAGCAGTTGGCCACCCCAGCCCCAGCATTTT	CASSWPPQPQHF
TRBJ2-5	many	NA	TRBV15	TGTGCCACCAGCCGGGACAAACAAGAGACCCAGTACTTC	CATSRDKQETQYF
TRBJ2-3	few	TRBD2	TRBV7-2	TGTGCCAGCAGCCGGAATCTAGCGGGGGTAGGAGATACGCAGTATTTT	CASSRNLAGVGDTQYF
TRBJ2-3	few	TRBD1	TRBV5-1	TGCGCCAGCAGCGGAGGCAGGGGGCAAGTAGATACGCAGTATTTT	CASSGGRGQVDTQYF
TRBJ2-3	few	NA	TRBV9	TGTGCCAGCAGCCGTGAGGGTCCCCCCACAGATACGCAGTATTTT	CASSREGPPTDTQYF
TRBJ1-2	many	NA	TRBV25-1	TGTGCCAGACAGTACTCGCGCGGCTACACCTTC	CARQYSRGYTF
TRBJ2-1	NA	NA	TRBV20-1	TGCAGTGCTAGGCCCCGGACAGCCTACAATGAGCAGTTCTTC	CSARPRTAYNEQFF